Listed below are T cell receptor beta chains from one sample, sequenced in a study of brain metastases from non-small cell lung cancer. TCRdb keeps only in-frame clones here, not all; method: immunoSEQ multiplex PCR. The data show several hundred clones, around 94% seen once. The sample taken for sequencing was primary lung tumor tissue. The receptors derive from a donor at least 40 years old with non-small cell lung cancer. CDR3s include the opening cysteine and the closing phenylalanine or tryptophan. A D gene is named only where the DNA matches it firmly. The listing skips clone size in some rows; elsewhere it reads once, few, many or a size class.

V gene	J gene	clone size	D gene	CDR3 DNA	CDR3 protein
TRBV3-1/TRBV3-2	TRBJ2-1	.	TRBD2	TGTGCCAGCAGCGCAACTAGCGGGGGTTACAATGAGCAGTTCTTC	CASSATSGGYNEQFF
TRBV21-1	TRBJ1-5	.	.	TGTGCCAGCAGCACCGGCCCTCCGGGACAAAGTCGCAATCAGCCCCAGCATTTT	CASSTGPPGQSRNQPQHF
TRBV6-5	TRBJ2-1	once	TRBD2	TGTGCCAGCAGTTACACGGGAGGGCCCAATAATGAGCAGTTCTTC	CASSYTGGPNNEQFF
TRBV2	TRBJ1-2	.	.	TGTGCCAGCAGTGAAGGGTTCTGGGGGAACTATGGCTACACCTTC	CASSEGFWGNYGYTF
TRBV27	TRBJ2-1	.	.	TGTGCCAGCAGTACGGGTGCTTTTAGCTCCTACAATGAGCAGTTCTTC	CASSTGAFSSYNEQFF
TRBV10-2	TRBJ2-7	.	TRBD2	TGCGCCAGCAGTTTACTAGCGGGGCGTTACGAGCAGTACTTC	CASSLLAGRYEQYF
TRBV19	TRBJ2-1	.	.	TGTGCCAGTAACCGCTACAATGAGCAGTTCTTC	CASNRYNEQFF
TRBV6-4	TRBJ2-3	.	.	TGTGCCAGCAGTGACGGGGAGGCAGATACGCAGTATTTT	CASSDGEADTQYF
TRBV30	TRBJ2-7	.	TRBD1	TGTGCCTGGCCTCCAGGGGGCGGGACCTCCTACGAGCAGTACTTC	CAWPPGGGTSYEQYF
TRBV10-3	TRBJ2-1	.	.	TGTGCCATCAGTGACAGGGTGGGGGGCAATGAGCAGTTCTTC	CAISDRVGGNEQFF
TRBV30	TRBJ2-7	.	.	TGTGCCTGGGGGGCAGGGGTATACGAGCAGTACTTC	CAWGAGVYEQYF
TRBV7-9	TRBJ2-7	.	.	TGTGCCAGCAGCCCACAAGGGGTCGTTTACGAGCAGTACTTC	CASSPQGVVYEQYF
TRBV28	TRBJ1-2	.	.	TGTGCCAGCAGTTTTAAGGCCTATGGCTACACCTTC	CASSFKAYGYTF
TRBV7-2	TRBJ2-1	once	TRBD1	TGTGCCAGCAGCCCAGGGGGTTACAATGAGCAGTTCTTC	CASSPGGYNEQFF
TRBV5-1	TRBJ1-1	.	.	TGCGCCAGCAGCTTGTGGTACAACACTGAAGCTTTCTTT	CASSLWYNTEAFF
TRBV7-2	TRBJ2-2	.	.	TGTGCCAGCAGCCCAAGACACCTGACGAGCACCGGGGAGCTGTTTTTT	CASSPRHLTSTGELFF
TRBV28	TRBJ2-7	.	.	TGTGCCAGCAGTTTTATCAGGACCTACGAGCAGTACTTC	CASSFIRTYEQYF
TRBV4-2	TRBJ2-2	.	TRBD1	TGTGCCAGCCAGGGGTCTGGGACAGCGAACACCGGGGAGCTGTTTTTT	CASQGSGTANTGELFF
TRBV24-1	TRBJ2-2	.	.	TGTGCCACCAGTCAGGGAGGTCCGGTCGGGGAGCTGTTTTTT	CATSQGGPVGELFF
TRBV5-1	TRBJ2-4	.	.	TGCGCCAGCAGCCCCCCCACCAGCTTAGGCATTCAGTACTTC	CASSPPTSLGIQYF
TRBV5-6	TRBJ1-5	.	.	TGTGCCAGCAGCTTGGGTCTGCTAAATCAGCCCCAGCATTTT	CASSLGLLNQPQHF
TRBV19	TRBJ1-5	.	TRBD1	TGTGCCAGTAGTATTTCCAGGGGGGGCAATCAGCCCCAGCATTTT	CASSISRGGNQPQHF
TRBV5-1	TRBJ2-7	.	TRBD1	TGCGCCAGCAGGGGGACAGCGCAGGGCGCCTACGAGCAGTACTTC	CASRGTAQGAYEQYF
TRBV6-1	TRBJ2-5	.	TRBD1	TGTGCCAGCAGTGAAAGGACAGGGGAGGAGACCCAGTACTTC	CASSERTGEETQYF
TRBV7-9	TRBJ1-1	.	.	TGTGCCAGCAACTTTGGGGAGGGGAGGATAGCTGAAGCTTTCTTT	CASNFGEGRIAEAFF
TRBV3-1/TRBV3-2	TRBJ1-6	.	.	TGTGCCAGCAGCAAACATGATCATAATTCACCCCTCCACTTT	CASSKHDHNSPLHF
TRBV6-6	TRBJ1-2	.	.	TGTGCCAGCTCCCTAGGTGAGGATCTCTACACCTTC	CASSLGEDLYTF
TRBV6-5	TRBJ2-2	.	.	TGTGCCAGCAGTTACGGGGGGCAGAACACCGGGGAGCTGTTTTTT	CASSYGGQNTGELFF
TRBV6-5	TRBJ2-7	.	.	TGTGCCAGCAGGCGAGGTGGGGGTCTCTCCTACGAGCAGTACTTC	CASRRGGGLSYEQYF
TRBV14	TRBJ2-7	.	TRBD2	TGTGCCAGCAGCCAAGCGGCGGGAGGGCCCAACGAGCAGTACTTC	CASSQAAGGPNEQYF
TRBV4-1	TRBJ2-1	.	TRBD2	TGCGCCAGCAGCCCCCCCTGGGTAGCGGGAGCCGGTTCCTACAATGAGCAGTTCTTC	CASSPPWVAGAGSYNEQFF
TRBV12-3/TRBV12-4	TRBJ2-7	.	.	TGTGCCAGCAGTCCCTCCTCCTACGAGCAGTACTTC	CASSPSSYEQYF
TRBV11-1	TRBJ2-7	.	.	TGTGCCAGCAGCTTAGAGGGTAGGAGCTACGAGCAGTACTTC	CASSLEGRSYEQYF
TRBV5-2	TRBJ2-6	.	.	TGTGCCAGCAAACTCCTCCGAGAGTACACAAAGTCGGCCGACGTCCTGACTTTC	CASKLLREYTKSADVLTF
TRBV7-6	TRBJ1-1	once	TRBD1	TGTGCCAGCAGTCTCCAGGGGGAAGAAGCTTTCTTT	CASSLQGEEAFF
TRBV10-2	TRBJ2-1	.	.	TGCGCCAGCTCGGAAGAGGCCTACAATGAGCAGTTCTTC	CASSEEAYNEQFF
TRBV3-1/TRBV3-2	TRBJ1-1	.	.	TGTGCCAGCAGCCAAGATCTCTCAACTGAAGCTTTCTTT	CASSQDLSTEAFF
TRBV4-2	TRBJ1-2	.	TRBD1	TGTGCCAGCAGCCACTTGACAGGGGACTATGGCTACACCTTC	CASSHLTGDYGYTF
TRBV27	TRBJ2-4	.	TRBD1	TGTGCCAGCAGTCCCAGGACAGGGCAAAACATTCAGTACTTC	CASSPRTGQNIQYF
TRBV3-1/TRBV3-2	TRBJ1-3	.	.	TGTGCCAGCAGCCAAGATAGGATAGTCGGAAACACCATATATTTT	CASSQDRIVGNTIYF
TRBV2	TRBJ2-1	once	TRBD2	TGTGCCAGCAGTACCCTAGCGGGAGCGTACAATGAGCAGTTCTTC	CASSTLAGAYNEQFF
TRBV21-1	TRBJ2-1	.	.	TGTGCCAGCAGCAAAGGGGGACACAACAATGAGCAGTTCTTC	CASSKGGHNNEQFF
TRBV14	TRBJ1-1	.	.	TGTGCCAGCAGCCGGGGGAACACTGAAGCTTTCTTT	CASSRGNTEAFF
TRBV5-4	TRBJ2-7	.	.	TGTGCCAGCAGCCGGGGACTCACCTACGAGCAGTACTTC	CASSRGLTYEQYF
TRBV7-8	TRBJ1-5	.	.	TGTGCCAGCAGCTGGGGTCCCAATCAGCCCCAGCATTTT	CASSWGPNQPQHF
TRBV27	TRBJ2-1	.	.	TGTGCCAGCAGTACGGGTGCTTCTAGCTCCTACAATGAGCAGTTCTTC	CASSTGASSSYNEQFF
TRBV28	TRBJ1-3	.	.	TGTGCCAGCAGTTTCGCGGCGGGATCTGGAAACACCATATATTTT	CASSFAAGSGNTIYF
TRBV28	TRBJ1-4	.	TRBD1	TGTGCCAGCAGTTACCCGACAGGGGTAGATGAAAAACTGTTTTTT	CASSYPTGVDEKLFF
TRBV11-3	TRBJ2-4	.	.	TGTGCCAGCAGCTTAACGCCCCGAGACAGTAAGCTAGCCAAAAACATTCAGTACTTC	CASSLTPRDSKLAKNIQYF
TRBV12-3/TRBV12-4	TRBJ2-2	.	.	TGTGCCAGCAGTTACCCCGGGGAGCTGTTTTTT	CASSYPGELFF
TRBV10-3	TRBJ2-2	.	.	TGTGCCATCAGTGAGGAAAGGGAGGTCGGGGAGCTGTTTTTT	CAISEEREVGELFF
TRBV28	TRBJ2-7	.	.	TGTGCCAGCACCCCTCCGGGATCTGGCGAGCAGTACTTC	CASTPPGSGEQYF
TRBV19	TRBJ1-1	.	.	TGTGCCAGTAGTCTCGGAGGGAACACTGAAGCTTTCTTT	CASSLGGNTEAFF
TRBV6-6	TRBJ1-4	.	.	TGTGCCAGCTGTCAGGGGTCTAATACGGTTGAAAAACTGTTTTTT	CASCQGSNTVEKLFF
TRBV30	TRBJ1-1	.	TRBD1	TGTGCCGGACAGACAGGGTTGACTTTTTTT	CAGQTGLTFF